One sample yielded the 16 T cell receptor beta chains listed below, sequenced in a study of blood T cell repertoires in COVID-19. Here immunoSEQ multiplex PCR was the method, and the copy in TCRdb shows in-frame clones only, minus some. The data contain under 300,000 clones, approximately 87% of them singletons. Sequencing was carried out using peripheral blood. The receptors here all came from a man aged 55-75 years with acute or convalescent COVID-19.

This clone was seen a handful of times. The chain joins TRBV9 to TRBJ2-2, with 8 bases identical to TRBD1. Germline CDR1 SGDLS, CDR2 YYNGEE. CDR3 length equals 15 residues. The V gene end was trimmed by 3 bases and the J gene end by 6 bases; junction bases not matched to a gene: 7. CDR3 DNA: TGTGCCAGCAGCGAAGGACAGGGCCTTCCCGGGGAGCTGTTTTTT. Protein sequence: CASSEGQGLPGELFF.

The chain links TRBV19 to TRBJ2-2; TRBD1 matches 7 bases. Germline V CDR1 and CDR2: LNHDA, SQIVND (reference sequence). V was clipped by 6 bases and J by 4 bases; unmatched bases: 11. There are 16 residues in the CDR3. This CDR3 is CASSRTGVGSTGELFF. The CDR3 region has the DNA TGTGCCAGTAGCCGAACAGGGGTCGGTTCCACCGGGGAGCTGTTTTTT.

This clone was seen more than once but under ten times. This chain joins TRBV6-5 and TRBJ1-5; D may be TRBD1 (6 bases). This CDR3 is 14 amino acids long. Trimming took 4 bases from V and 3 from J, leaving 10 bases between them. Germline loops: CDR1 MNHEY, CDR2 SVGAGI. The CDR3 DNA reads as TGTGCCAGCAGTTCCGGACAGCACAATCAGCCCCAGCATTTT. Translation: CASSSGQHNQPQHF.

The chain uses TRBV7-2 and TRBJ2-1; 8 nucleotides line up with TRBD2. This CDR3 region has 16 residues. Germline V gene sequence: CDR1 SGHTA, CDR2 FQGNSA. Trimming at V came to 5 bases and at J to 1 base, leaving 7 bases not matched to a gene. CDR3 sequence: CASSTGSGTSYNEQFF. The DNA of the CDR3 is TGTGCCAGCAGCACGGGTAGCGGGACTTCCTACAATGAGCAGTTCTTC.

The chain links TRBV6-2 or TRBV6-3 to TRBJ2-1, with 7 bases that match TRBD1. Germline CDR1 MNHEY, CDR2 SVGEGT. V lost 2 bases to trimming and J lost 2 bases; unmatched junction nucleotides: 0. The CDR3 runs 14 residues. The CDR3 sequence is CASSYGTAYNEQFF. The CDR3 DNA reads TGTGCCAGCAGTTACGGGACAGCCTACAATGAGCAGTTCTTC.

This clone has only one observation. V usage is TRBV27 and J usage is TRBJ2-5; 9 positions agree with TRBD1. The junction had 6 bases not matched to a gene; V was cut back by 3 bases and J by 7 bases. Germline CDR1 reads MNHEY; CDR2 reads SMNVEV (reference sequence). The CDR3 is 14 amino acids. CDR3 region: CASSLTGGVGTQYF. DNA for the CDR3: TGTGCCAGCAGTTTGACAGGGGGGGTGGGGACCCAGTACTTC.

This rearrangement joins TRBV27 to TRBJ1-6; D ambiguous. CDR1 is MNHEY, CDR2 SMNVEV, per germline (reference sequence). The CDR3 totals 12 residues. Trimming stripped 2 bases from V and 7 bases from J, with 3 bases between. Here the CDR3 DNA reads TGTGCCAGCAGTTTACTCAATTCACCCCTCCACTTT. It encodes CASSLLNSPLHF.

V and J are TRBV30 and TRBJ2-7; TRBD2 agrees at 7 bases. This CDR3 has 16 residues. The J segment lost 7 bases and the V segment lost 6 bases, leaving 21 bases of the junction unmatched. Germline V gene data show CDR1 as GTSNPN and CDR2 as SVGIG (reference sequence). The CDR3 DNA follows: TGTGCCTGCCACCCGGGGGGATTAGCGGCGCGTGGTGAGCAGTACTTC. Protein: CACHPGGLAARGEQYF.

This clone was detected only once. The rearrangement links TRBV12-5 to TRBJ2-5, with 7 nucleotides matching TRBD1. The CDR3 length is 15 residues. V lost 2 bases, J lost 4 bases, and 7 bases stayed unmatched. Germline loops: CDR1 LGHNT, CDR2 FRNRAP. CDR3 loop: CASGLTGTEGETQYF. In DNA form, the CDR3 reads TGTGCTAGTGGTTTGACCGGGACAGAAGGAGAGACCCAGTACTTC.

The chain joins TRBV11-2 to TRBJ2-2, with D tentatively TRBD2 (6 bases). Between the trimmed V and J ends, which lost 1 base and 0 bases, there was a span of 6 bases. CDR3 length: 15 residues. From germline, CDR1 is SGHAT and CDR2 FQNNGV. CDR3 loop: CASSLASANTGELFF. The DNA for the CDR3 is TGTGCCAGCAGCTTAGCTAGCGCGAACACCGGGGAGCTGTTTTTT.

This chain connects TRBV28 to TRBJ1-2, with TRBD1 matching 8 bases. V trimming: 7 bases; J trimming: 7 bases; junction bases outside the gene matches: 8. Germline V gene data show CDR1 as MDHEN and CDR2 as SYDVKM. The CDR3 runs 13 residues. The CDR3 reads CASNQQGGRGYTF. DNA of the CDR3: TGTGCCAGCAATCAACAGGGGGGACGTGGCTACACCTTC.

Only a few counts were recorded for this clone. V usage is TRBV5-1 and J usage is TRBJ2-3, with TRBD2 matching 8 bases. The CDR3 is made up of 15 amino acids. The V and J ends lost 4 bases and 2 bases, in that order; junction bases with no gene match: 6. Germline V CDR1 and CDR2: SGHRS, YFSETQ. This chain's CDR3 is CASSRGGVSTDTQYF. For the CDR3, the DNA is TGCGCCAGCAGCCGGGGGGGCGTCTCCACAGATACGCAGTATTTT.

The rearrangement links TRBV19 to TRBJ1-2; TRBD1 matches 9 bases. The CDR3 loop spans 16 amino acids. Germline trimming cut 7 bases from V and 4 bases from J; bases unmatched to any gene: 13. The germline gives CDR1 LNHDA, CDR2 SQIVND (reference sequence). The CDR3 sequence: CASTRDREVNSYGYTF. In DNA, the CDR3 is TGTGCCAGTACCAGGGACAGGGAGGTGAACAGCTATGGCTACACCTTC.

The V call is TRBV6-2 or TRBV6-3, the J call TRBJ2-1; tentative D call: TRBD1 (6 bases). The V gene lost 2 bases and the J gene lost 0 bases, with 17 bases spanning the gap. The CDR3 extends over 18 amino acids. Germline V gives CDR1 MNHEY, CDR2 SVGEGT. CDR3 loop: CASSYPRDNSPSYNEQFF. In DNA, the CDR3 is TGTGCCAGCAGTTACCCACGGGACAACAGTCCCTCCTACAATGAGCAGTTCTTC.

This chain joins TRBV11-2 and TRBJ1-4; D might be TRBD1 (5 bases). V was pared by 1 base and J by 7 bases, with 16 bases between. The germline V gene has CDR1 SGHAT and CDR2 FQNNGV. The CDR3 consists of 16 residues. Written as DNA, the CDR3 is TGTGCCAGCAGCTTAGTTAGTTCGGGTCAGGGTGAAAAACTGTTTTTT. Translated, it gives CASSLVSSGQGEKLFF.

The V gene is TRBV5-5, the J gene TRBJ2-1, with 14 bases identical to TRBD2. The trim removed 3 bases at V and 7 bases at J, leaving 6 bases unmatched. CDR1 and CDR2 from the germline V gene are SGHKS and YYEKEE (reference sequence). CDR3 size: 16 residues. The CDR3, as DNA: TGTGCCAGCAGCTCCGGGACTAGCGGGAGACAGAATGAGCAGTTCTTC. Encoded protein: CASSSGTSGRQNEQFF.